This entry is about one T cell receptor beta chain. There are 14 residues in the CDR3. Germline loops: CDR1 SGHTA, CDR2 FQGNSA. V was trimmed by 1 base and J by 9 bases, leaving 16 bases between them. This sample is part of a study of blood T cell repertoires in COVID-19. Study context: Donors in the United States, Italy and Spain gave samples during acute or convalescent COVID-19. T cells, B-cell-depleted T cells, or PBMCs provided the cDNA or gDNA that served as material.

Authors' analysis steps: Estimated nucleated cell counts came from reference gene primer amplification. TCRdb's copy holds only in-frame clones and misses some; the assay was immunoSEQ multiplex PCR. V, J and clone size reflect that table, while D and trimming were determined from the DNA. Counted here are 100,000 or so clones, roughly four fifths occurring once; the ten biggest clones make up about 16%. Sequencing was done on a sample of peripheral blood. The chain links TRBV7-2 to TRBJ2-7; D may be TRBD2 (6 bases). The receptor comes from a woman of 80 years or more with acute or convalescent COVID-19. In DNA form, the CDR3 reads TGTGCCAGCAGCTTAGACGGGGGTAGTGGACCGCAGTACTTC. Residues: CASSLDGGSGPQYF.